These T cell receptor beta chains were read from a single sample in a study of shared clonotypes between healthy human individuals. Profiled with immunoSEQ multiplex PCR; TCRdb holds only in-frame clones, not every one. The repertoire includes approximately 2,200,000 clones, about 93% of them detected once, and roughly 1.8% sits in the top ten. Sequencing was carried out using naive CD8+ T cells from PBMCs. All receptors derive from a man aged 18 to 30 in good health. Some clones in this sample may be carry-over from other donors' samples. Both conserved end residues are part of each CDR3. A D gene is named only where the DNA matches it firmly. Clone size, where shown, is once, few, many, or a class for clones that have expanded.

j_gene,d_gene,abundance,v_gene,CDR3nt,CDR3aa
TRBJ2-1,TRBD2,NA,TRBV7-3,TGTGCCAGCAGCCGCTCAAGAGCGGGAGGGCCGAGAAATGAGCAGTTCTTC,CASSRSRAGGPRNEQFF
TRBJ2-1,TRBD2,NA,TRBV7-9,TGTGCCAGCAGCCCCGGGACTAGCGGGAGGAGGGGCTCCTACAATGAGCAGTTCTTC,CASSPGTSGRRGSYNEQFF
TRBJ2-7,NA,NA,TRBV10-3,TGTGCCATCAGTGGGGGGCGGGGAGGATACGAGCAGTACTTC,CAISGGRGGYEQYF
TRBJ2-7,TRBD2,NA,TRBV7-9,TGTGCCAGCAGCGAACTTAGCGGGAGCGCCATCTACGAGCAGTACTTC,CASSELSGSAIYEQYF
TRBJ2-1,NA,NA,TRBV6-1,TGTGCCAGCAGTGAGGGTGTCCGGGCCGAGCAGTTCTTC,CASSEGVRAEQFF
TRBJ2-3,NA,NA,TRBV5-8,TGTGCCAGCAGCTTCGGGAGAACAGATACGCAGTATTTT,CASSFGRTDTQYF
TRBJ1-5,NA,NA,TRBV19,TGTGCCAGTAAAGGGCAGGGGCCACAGCCCCAGCATTTT,CASKGQGPQPQHF
TRBJ2-5,NA,NA,TRBV4-2,TGTGCCAGCAGCCAAGTGTCAGGGGCGAACTCGCGGGGACAAGAGACCCAGTACTTC,CASSQVSGANSRGQETQYF
TRBJ2-3,NA,NA,TRBV9,TGTGCCAGCAGCGAGGGGGATGCGGGAACTACGCAGTATTTT,CASSEGDAGTTQYF
TRBJ2-7,NA,NA,TRBV9,TGTGCCAGCAGCGCGGAGAGGTCCTACGAGCAGTACTTC,CASSAERSYEQYF
TRBJ2-2,TRBD2,NA,TRBV4-1,TGCGCCAGCAGCCCGGGACTAGCGGGAGGGCCAGGTGGGGAGCTGTTTTTT,CASSPGLAGGPGGELFF
TRBJ2-1,NA,NA,TRBV7-9,TGTGCCAGCAGCTTCGGGGGCCTAATCGCCGACCTAAACAATGAGCAGTTCTTC,CASSFGGLIADLNNEQFF
TRBJ2-1,TRBD2,NA,TRBV10-3,TGTGCCATCAGTAGCGGGAGAGGGGGCTACAATGAGCAGTTCTTC,CAISSGRGGYNEQFF
TRBJ1-2,NA,NA,TRBV9,TGTGCCAGCAGCGTAGGCTCTGGGGACGTTTATGGCTACACCTTC,CASSVGSGDVYGYTF
TRBJ2-3,NA,NA,TRBV28,TGTGCCAGCAGCCCTGAACGCCGAAGGGGCACAGATACGCAGTATTTT,CASSPERRRGTDTQYF
TRBJ1-2,NA,NA,TRBV2,TGTGCCAGCAGCCTAACCTTGCGGACGTATGGCTACACCTTC,CASSLTLRTYGYTF
TRBJ2-1,TRBD1,NA,TRBV28,TGTGCCAGCAGCTATCCGGGACAGGGGGCTAGGGAGTTCTTC,CASSYPGQGAREFF
TRBJ2-1,TRBD2,NA,TRBV11-2,TGTGCCAGCAGCTTTGCCGGGACTAACAATGAGCAGTTCTTC,CASSFAGTNNEQFF
TRBJ2-7,NA,NA,TRBV11-2,TGTGCCAGCACTATAAAGGGGCTCGGTTACGAGCAGTACTTC,CASTIKGLGYEQYF
TRBJ2-1,NA,NA,TRBV25-1,TGTGCCAGCAGTGAGGGGTGGGATTCGATGCTCTTC,CASSEGWDSMLF
TRBJ1-2,NA,NA,TRBV2,TGTGCCAGCAGTCGAACCAGTTCCTATGGCTACACCTTC,CASSRTSSYGYTF
TRBJ1-4,TRBD1,few,TRBV11-2,TGTGCCAGCAGAGCCAGACAGGGCTCTAATGAAAAACTGTTTTTT,CASRARQGSNEKLFF
TRBJ1-2,NA,NA,TRBV27,TGTGCCAGCAGTGCTTTCAGGGAGGGGCTCGGCTATGGCTACACCTTC,CASSAFREGLGYGYTF
TRBJ1-1,NA,NA,TRBV28,TGTGCCAGCAGTTCCAGGGGAGGCCTCCTTAAACTTACTGAAGCTTTCTTT,CASSSRGGLLKLTEAFF
TRBJ2-6,NA,NA,TRBV27,TGTGCCAGCAGTTTATGGACAGAGTCTGGGGCCAACGTCCTGACTTTC,CASSLWTESGANVLTF
TRBJ1-2,NA,NA,TRBV7-9,TGTGCCAGCAGCTTCGGCACTACAAACTATGGCTACACCTTC,CASSFGTTNYGYTF
TRBJ2-1,NA,NA,TRBV28,TGTGCCAGCAGTCCTACCACAGTGCTAAACTACAATGAGCAGTTCTTC,CASSPTTVLNYNEQFF
TRBJ2-6,NA,NA,TRBV11-2,TGTGCCAGCAGCTTAGGCTCTCTCGCGGAAAGCTCTGGGGCCAACGTCCTGACTTTC,CASSLGSLAESSGANVLTF
TRBJ2-3,NA,NA,TRBV11-2,TGTGCCAGCAGCTTAGGTCCCAGAAACCCCACAGATACGCAGTATTTT,CASSLGPRNPTDTQYF
TRBJ2-5,TRBD2,NA,TRBV7-2,TGTGCCAGCAGCACCCGACGGGGGGAAGAGACCCAGTACTTC,CASSTRRGEETQYF
TRBJ1-1,TRBD1,few,TRBV2,TGTGCCATCCCGACAGGGTTGAACACTGAAGCTTTCTTT,CAIPTGLNTEAFF
TRBJ2-3,NA,NA,TRBV14,TGTGCCAGCCTACTCAGGACACAAACTAGCACAGATACGCAGTATTTT,CASLLRTQTSTDTQYF
TRBJ2-7,NA,NA,TRBV5-1,TGCGCCAGCAGCTTGGACCAGGGGACCTTCTACGAGCAGTACTTC,CASSLDQGTFYEQYF
TRBJ2-1,NA,NA,TRBV14,TGTGCCAGCAGCCAAGATAGGGGGAGAGGGTTATACAATGAGCAGTTCTTC,CASSQDRGRGLYNEQFF
TRBJ2-7,NA,NA,TRBV19,TGTGCCAGCGGCGTGGCCCTTCATGCCTCCTACGAGCAGTACTTC,CASGVALHASYEQYF
TRBJ2-1,NA,NA,TRBV27,TGTGCCAGCACCCATAGCGCGGACAATGAGCAGTTCTTC,CASTHSADNEQFF
TRBJ2-7,NA,NA,TRBV2,TGTGCCAGCAGCCCGGGCTCCTACGAGCAGTACTTC,CASSPGSYEQYF
TRBJ2-3,TRBD2,NA,TRBV6-5,TGTGCCAGCAGTCTAGCGGGAGTAGATACGCAGTATTTT,CASSLAGVDTQYF
TRBJ2-7,TRBD2,once,TRBV10-3,TGTGCCACCGGGACTAGCGGGGGGAACGAGCAGTACTTC,CATGTSGGNEQYF
TRBJ1-1,TRBD1,few,TRBV7-3,TGTGCCAGCAGCCTAGGGGGACAGGATGAAGCTTTCTTT,CASSLGGQDEAFF